This T cell receptor beta chain was found in a study of T-cell memory formation after mild COVID-19. General study results and limits: Whereas later expanders leaned CD4+, clones contracting day 15 to 85 showed a balanced CD4/CD8 makeup.

Each CDR3 protein is one row after TCRdb ran MiXCR on the 5' RACE reads. The table lists about 200,000 distinct CDR3 sequences, 9.5% to 10% of them singletons. This CDR3 spans 16 amino acids. Germline V lookup: CDR1 MGHRA, CDR2 YSYEKL. V was pared by 0 bases and J by 4 bases, with 15 bases between. This clonotype was seen more than once but under ten times. Its antigen is undetermined. This TCR was sampled from a young man who had mild COVID-19 (a few samples of this study predate the infection). Cell type and time point are not known. The rearrangement uses TRBV4-1 and TRBJ2-5; maybe TRBD2 (6 bases). The sample comprised PBMCs or a T cell subset sorted from them (not recorded which). The CDR3 here is CASSQDPDYFRETQYF. DNA for the CDR3: TGCGCCAGCAGCCAAGATCCGGACTACTTCCGAGAGACCCAGTACTTC.